This T cell receptor (beta chain) was retrieved from a study of graft-versus-host responses after intestinal transplantation. In the study overall: Induction with anti-thymocyte globulin, then tacrolimus and steroids for about 3 years, was given to all recipients.

TCRdb's table, derived via immunoSEQ multiplex PCR, lists solely in-frame clones and lacks some. The sample has some 97,000 clones, more than 85% seen once; the top ten hold roughly 0.95%. V lost 3 bases, J lost 5 bases, and 10 bases lay in between. This CDR3 comprises 13 residues. CDR1 is SNHLY, CDR2 FYNNEI, per germline. To note about this clone: Its antigen is unknown.

Sequenced here: unstimulated CD4+ T cells sorted from spleen or lymph node cells, sampled before transplant. The rearrangement links TRBV2 to TRBJ1-1; D unclear. This sequence was found in a human donor who was the organ donor for an intestinal transplant. The chain's CDR3 is CASSDREGTEAFF. Here the CDR3 DNA reads TGTGCCAGCAGTGATAGGGAAGGGACTGAAGCTTTCTTT.